Sequencing of this TCR beta chain was carried out in a study of blood T cell repertoires in COVID-19. Study-level background: The cDNA or gDNA used as material had been derived from T cells, B-cell-depleted T cells, or PBMCs.

The germline CDR1 and CDR2 sequences are SNHLY and FYNNEI. The CDR3 consists of 14 residues. V lost 7 bases to trimming and J lost 0 bases, with 12 bases between them. The table came from immunoSEQ multiplex PCR; TCRdb's copy has only in-frame clones and leaves some out. Here the sample spans about 200,000 clones, 60% to 85% being singletons. The rearrangement joins TRBV2 to TRBJ1-1; weak D call: TRBD1 (6 bases). The sequence derives from a woman aged 70-85 years with acute or convalescent COVID-19. The specimen was peripheral blood. The CDR3 bases are TGTGCCAGCACCAAGGGGACAATGAACACTGAAGCTTTCTTT. Its protein is CASTKGTMNTEAFF. Using reference TRBV2 and TRBJ1-1 for the parts outside the CDR3, the full variable domain is EPEVTQTPSHQVTQMGQEVILRCVPISNHLYFYWYRQILGQKVEFLVSFYNNEISEKSEIFDDQFSVERPDGSNFTLKIRSTKLEDSAMYFCASTKGTMNTEAFFGQGTRLTVV.